The 17 T cell receptor beta chains reported below all come from one sample, sequenced in a study of blood T cell repertoires in COVID-19. Sequencing was performed with immunoSEQ multiplex PCR; in TCRdb, only in-frame clones are kept and a portion is missing. The repertoire holds about 230,000 clones, with approximately 88% as singletons. What was sequenced was PBMCs or T cells enriched from blood (not recorded which). Every receptor here comes from a woman aged 40 to 50 with acute COVID-19.

This clone was counted once. The V call is TRBV6-6, the J call TRBJ1-5; 12 nucleotides agree with TRBD1. V was clipped by 5 bases and J by 6 bases; unmatched bases: 11. CDR3 size: 17 residues. The germline V gene has CDR1 MNHNY and CDR2 SVGAGI (reference sequence). Here the CDR3 reads CASSLGQGAFAGQPQHF. The CDR3 nucleotides are TGTGCCAGCAGTCTGGGACAGGGGGCTTTTGCGGGTCAGCCCCAGCATTTT.

The chain links TRBV6-6 to TRBJ2-1; D is possibly TRBD2 (7 bases). V gave up 6 bases and J gave up 0 bases, with 12 bases separating them. This CDR3 is built from 15 residues. Germline CDR1 is MNHNY and CDR2 is SVGAGI (reference sequence). The CDR3 DNA sequence: TGTGCCAGCAGCCGGGGGGCCGTCTCCTACAATGAGCAGTTCTTC. Encoded protein: CASSRGAVSYNEQFF.

This sequence joins TRBV11-2 and TRBJ2-5; the D gene is possibly TRBD2 (7 bases). CDR1 is SGHAT and CDR2 is FQNNGV in the germline V gene. Trimming removed 5 bases at V and 5 bases at J, with 21 bases between. This CDR3 region has 16 residues. The CDR3 here is CASSRWRGPRTETQYF. The CDR3 nucleotides are TGTGCCAGCAGCCGCTGGCGGGGGCCCCGGACGGAGACCCAGTACTTC.

Regarding this clone: This same CDR3 is encoded by further DNA sequences in the sample. The V and J genes are TRBV24-1 and TRBJ2-1; 8 bases fit TRBD2. The V and J ends lost 3 bases and 4 bases, in that order; junction bases with no gene match: 4. Germline values: CDR1 KGHDR, CDR2 SFDVKD. This CDR3 has 15 residues. The CDR3 DNA sequence: TGTGCCACCAGTGATCCACTAGCGGATTACAATGAGCAGTTCTTC. It codes for CATSDPLADYNEQFF.

The chain carries TRBV9 and TRBJ1-1; no reliable D call. Per germline, CDR1 SGDLS and CDR2 YYNGEE. Trimming took off 5 bases at V and 0 bases at J, with 8 bases between the two ends. This CDR3 contains 13 residues. This CDR3 is CASRRVMNTEAFF. The CDR3 DNA sequence: TGTGCCAGCAGGAGAGTCATGAACACTGAAGCTTTCTTT. The variable domain in full, completed from reference TRBV9 and TRBJ1-1, reads DSGVTQTPKHLITATGQRVTLRCSPRSGDLSVYWYQQSLDQGLQFLIQYYNGEERAKGNILERFSAQQFPDLHSELNLSSLELGDSALYFCASRRVMNTEAFFGQGTRLTVV.

Only one count was recorded for this clone. The gene calls are TRBV5-1 and TRBJ2-4, with a weak D call TRBD2 (5 bases). The germline V and J ends were trimmed by 3 bases and 8 bases, with 12 bases remaining between them. There are 13 residues in the CDR3. CDR1 and CDR2 from the germline V gene are SGHRS and YFSETQ. CDR3 DNA: TGCGCCAGCAGCTCGGGGTCTTCGGACATTCAGTACTTC. It encodes CASSSGSSDIQYF.

This chain uses TRBV27 with TRBJ2-3; 11 bases are a match to TRBD2. From germline, CDR1 is MNHEY and CDR2 SMNVEV (reference sequence). V trimming: 10 bases; J trimming: 1 base; junction bases outside the gene matches: 4. The CDR3 runs 14 residues. CDR3 region: CATQGLAGTDTQYF. The DNA of the CDR3 is TGTGCCACCCAGGGACTAGCGGGCACAGATACGCAGTATTTT.

The V and J genes are TRBV24-1 and TRBJ2-2, with 7 bases aligning to TRBD1. V was pared by 5 bases and J by 2 bases, with 10 bases of the junction left unmatched. The CDR3 spans 17 residues. Germline V gene data show CDR1 as KGHDR and CDR2 as SFDVKD. The CDR3 DNA sequence: TGTGCCACCAGTGGATGGACCGGGACAGTAAACACCGGGGAGCTGTTTTTT. Translating it yields CATSGWTGTVNTGELFF.

The chain carries TRBV5-1 and TRBJ1-1, with D maybe TRBD1 (6 bases). V gave up 4 bases and J gave up 2 bases, with 15 bases separating them. This CDR3 is 15 amino acids long. Germline V CDR1 and CDR2: SGHRS, YFSETQ. The CDR3 coding sequence is TGCGCCAGCAGCATACAGGGAGGGGTAAACACTGAAGCTTTCTTT. Encoded protein: CASSIQGGVNTEAFF. Full variable domain (rest looked up from reference TRBV5-1 and TRBJ1-1): KAGVTQTPRYLIKTRGQQVTLSCSPISGHRSVSWYQQTPGQGLQFLFEYFSETQRNKGNFPGRFSGRQFSNSRSEMNVSTLELGDSALYLCASSIQGGVNTEAFFGQGTRLTVV.

The chain has TRBV29-1 and TRBJ2-7; D not resolved. V lost 7 bases and J lost 8, with 6 bases in between. The CDR3 is made up of 8 amino acids. Germline-derived CDR1 and CDR2 are SQVTM and ANQGSEA. The CDR3 DNA is TGCAGCGCGAACAAGCAGTACGTC. Amino acid sequence: CSANKQYV.

V usage is TRBV6-6 and J usage is TRBJ1-2; no definite D call. CDR1 MNHNY and CDR2 SVGAGI come from the germline V gene (reference sequence). The CDR3 consists of 13 residues. Between the trimmed V and J ends, which lost 4 bases and 8 bases, there was a span of 14 bases. Written as DNA, the CDR3 is TGTGCCAGCAGTTCCTTCAGGAATTCGGGCTACACCTTC. It yields the protein CASSSFRNSGYTF.

This rearrangement joins TRBV24-1 to TRBJ2-1; TRBD2 aligns across 7 bases. The CDR3 length is 14 residues. The V segment lost 12 bases and the J segment 3 bases; nucleotides outside the gene matches: 10. Germline V lookup: CDR1 KGHDR, CDR2 SFDVKD. CDR3 sequence reads: CAASGGGSYNEQFF. As DNA, the CDR3 is TGTGCCGCTTCCGGGGGAGGGAGCTACAATGAGCAGTTCTTC.

This chain links TRBV5-4 with TRBJ2-1, with TRBD2 matching 10 bases. After removal of 0 bases from V and 5 bases from J, the junction contained 11 bases not matched to a gene. Germline loops: CDR1 SGHNT, CDR2 YYREEE (reference sequence). The CDR3 consists of 18 residues. CDR3 in DNA: TGTGCCAGCAGCTTGGATCTAGCGGGAGTTAGGAGGGACAATGAGCAGTTCTTC. It yields the protein CASSLDLAGVRRDNEQFF.

The chain is built from TRBV6-5 and TRBJ2-3, with D hard to call. This CDR3 has 11 residues. Trimming took 4 bases from V and 9 from J, leaving 8 bases between them. Germline CDR1 and CDR2: MNHEY and SVGAGI. The CDR3 DNA reads TGTGCCAGCAGTTCGACACAGACGCAGTATTTT. Protein sequence: CASSSTQTQYF.

This clone was recorded only once. The rearrangement links TRBV7-2 to TRBJ2-1; possible D gene TRBD1, 5 bases. Between the trimmed V and J ends, which lost 0 bases and 6 bases, there was a span of 15 bases. Germline-derived CDR1 and CDR2 are SGHTA and FQGNSA. The CDR3 runs 16 residues. The CDR3 bases are TGTGCCAGCAGCTTAGCGAGGCCCGGAGACAGCAATGAGCAGTTCTTC. It yields the protein CASSLARPGDSNEQFF.

This clone occurred once. The gene calls are TRBV25-1 and TRBJ1-6; 10 bases line up with TRBD1. Germline values: CDR1 MGHDK, CDR2 SYGVNS. Trimming at V came to 8 bases and at J to 10 bases, leaving 14 bases not matched to a gene. This CDR3 contains 16 residues. The CDR3 sequence: CASQDRGHKQTSPLHF. As DNA, the CDR3 is TGTGCCAGCCAAGACAGGGGGCATAAGCAGACCTCACCCCTCCACTTT.

This clone showed up just a few times. J is TRBJ1-1 and V is TRBV5-1; TRBD1 is a possible D gene (6 bases). The germline V and J ends were trimmed by 5 bases and 0 bases, with 8 bases remaining between them. The length of the CDR3 is 13 residues. Per germline, CDR1 SGHRS and CDR2 YFSETQ. The CDR3 region has the DNA TGCGCCAGCAGAGACAGGTTGAACACTGAAGCTTTCTTT. Its protein is CASRDRLNTEAFF. The whole variable domain, remainder taken from reference TRBV5-1 and TRBJ1-1, is KAGVTQTPRYLIKTRGQQVTLSCSPISGHRSVSWYQQTPGQGLQFLFEYFSETQRNKGNFPGRFSGRQFSNSRSEMNVSTLELGDSALYLCASRDRLNTEAFFGQGTRLTVV.